This TCR beta chain was identified in a study of T cells after yellow fever vaccination. A note on this clonotype: Its target is not known.

The length of the CDR3 is 14 residues. Germline values: CDR1 SGDLS, CDR2 YYNGEE. V dropped 2 bases and J dropped 4 bases, with 10 bases sitting between them. Study results and limitations: On re-exposure, the response was weaker but peaked faster, at day 5 versus 15.

TCRdb ran MiXCR on the 5' RACE reads and lists one entry per CDR3 protein. The data hold 100,000 to 150,000 distinct CDR3 sequences, with 7.5% to 10% observed a single time. The TCR was taken from a man between 18 and 35 years old who received the YFV17D yellow fever vaccine. Source: CD8+ T cells sorted from PBMCs, taken on the day of the yellow fever booster vaccination. This sequence joins TRBV9 and TRBJ2-1; D remains unclear. The CDR3 protein is CASSVRVGYNEQFF. DNA for the CDR3: TGTGCCAGCAGCGTCCGGGTTGGGTACAATGAGCAGTTCTTC.